This paragraph covers one T cell receptor (beta chain) sequence. Germline V gene lookup returns CDR1 SGHRS and CDR2 YFSETQ. The CDR3 runs to 15 residues. V was cut by 5 bases and J by 4 bases, with 16 bases left in between. The data were taken from a study of T cell changes during pregnancy in multiple sclerosis. The method was immunoSEQ multiplex PCR; TCRdb's version includes in-frame clones alone and lacks a portion of them. The table has tens of thousands of clones, approximately 92% seen once. The chain uses TRBV5-1 and TRBJ1-3; tentatively, D is TRBD1 (6 bases). This clonotype originated in a female donor with multiple sclerosis, enrolled in a pregnancy study. Sequenced material: peripheral blood, taken in the third trimester of pregnancy. This chain's CDR3 is CASREWGPAGNTIYF. The CDR3 DNA is TGCGCCAGCAGGGAGTGGGGGCCCGCCGGAAACACCATATATTTT. Using reference TRBV5-1 and TRBJ1-3 for the parts outside the CDR3, the full variable domain is KAGVTQTPRYLIKTRGQQVTLSCSPISGHRSVSWYQQTPGQGLQFLFEYFSETQRNKGNFPGRFSGRQFSNSRSEMNVSTLELGDSALYLCASREWGPAGNTIYFGEGSWLTVV.